Below, one TCR beta chain is given with its context. The antigen is undetermined. The sample originates from a study of OX40 agonist ivuxolimab in advanced cancers. In the study overall: It was permissible to have had prior anti-PD-1, anti-PD-L1 or anti-CTLA-4 therapy, and about 40% had some. Three patients, one with hepatocellular carcinoma and two with cutaneous melanoma, achieved partial responses.

Only in-frame clones appear in the TCRdb table, and some are missing; sequencing was by immunoSEQ multiplex PCR. The table has more than 35,000 clones, 86% seen once. If patients had autoimmune disease history or systemic immunosuppression, they were excluded. Overall study findings and caveats: More expanded clones were seen, on average, in CD8+ T cells than in CD4+.

Deletions cut 7 bases from V and 0 bases from J, with 9 bases between. Germline CDR1 MNHEY, CDR2 SVGAGI. The CDR3 is 13 residues long. The sample in question was CD4+ or CD8+ T cells sorted from blood, obtained in a trial of the OX40 agonist ivuxolimab. The clonotype originates from an adult with an advanced solid tumor such as melanoma, head and neck, liver or kidney cancer. This chain uses TRBV6-5 with TRBJ1-1; D is unclear. CDR3 in amino acids: CASKRGLNTEAFF. The CDR3 region has the DNA TGTGCCAGCAAGAGAGGGTTGAACACTGAAGCTTTCTTT.